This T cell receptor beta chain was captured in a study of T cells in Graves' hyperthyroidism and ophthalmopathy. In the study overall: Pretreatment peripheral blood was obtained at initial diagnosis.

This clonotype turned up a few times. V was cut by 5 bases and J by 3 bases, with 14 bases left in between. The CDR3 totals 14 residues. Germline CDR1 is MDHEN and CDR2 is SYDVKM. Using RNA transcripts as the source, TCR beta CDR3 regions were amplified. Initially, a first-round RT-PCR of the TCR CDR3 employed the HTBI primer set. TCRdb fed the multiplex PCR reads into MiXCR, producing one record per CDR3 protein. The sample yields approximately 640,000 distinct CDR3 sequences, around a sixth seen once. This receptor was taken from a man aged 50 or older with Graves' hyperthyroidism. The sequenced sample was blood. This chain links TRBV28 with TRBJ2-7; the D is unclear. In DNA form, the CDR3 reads TGTGCCAGCAGTGGACGGAACAATGTCTACGAGCAGTACTTC. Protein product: CASSGRNNVYEQYF.